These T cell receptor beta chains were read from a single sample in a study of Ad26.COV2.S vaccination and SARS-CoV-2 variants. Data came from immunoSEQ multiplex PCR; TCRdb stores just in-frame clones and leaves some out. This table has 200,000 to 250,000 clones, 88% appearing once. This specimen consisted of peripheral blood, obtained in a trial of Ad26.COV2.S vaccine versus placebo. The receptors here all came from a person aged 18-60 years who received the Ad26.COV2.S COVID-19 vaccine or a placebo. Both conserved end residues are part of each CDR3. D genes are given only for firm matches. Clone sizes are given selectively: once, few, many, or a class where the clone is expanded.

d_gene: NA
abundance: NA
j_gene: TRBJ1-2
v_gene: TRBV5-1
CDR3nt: TGCGCCAGCAGCTTGTTTCGACGACGCCCCACGTGTGGCTACACCTTC
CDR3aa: CASSLFRRRPTCGYTF

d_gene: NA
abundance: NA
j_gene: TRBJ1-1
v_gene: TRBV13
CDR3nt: TGTGCCAGCAGCGAAGTAACTTCGACTGAAGCTTTCTTT
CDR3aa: CASSEVTSTEAFF

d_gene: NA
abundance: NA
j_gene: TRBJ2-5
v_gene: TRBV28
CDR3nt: TGTGCCAGCAGTTTCCCAGGGGGGCGGGCCCAGTACTTC
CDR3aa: CASSFPGGRAQYF

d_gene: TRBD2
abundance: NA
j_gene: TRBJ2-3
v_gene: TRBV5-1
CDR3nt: TGCGCCAGCAGCCCGGGACTAGCGGGGAGGGCCACAGATACGCAGTATTTT
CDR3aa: CASSPGLAGRATDTQYF

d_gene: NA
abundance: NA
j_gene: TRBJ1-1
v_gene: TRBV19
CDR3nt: TGTGCCAGTAGAGGGACCCCGTTCAGGGCTTTCTTT
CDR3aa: CASRGTPFRAFF

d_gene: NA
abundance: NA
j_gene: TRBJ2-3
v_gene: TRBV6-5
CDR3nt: TGTGCCAGCCGACGTCCAGGGCTAGCAGATACGCAGTATTTT
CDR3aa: CASRRPGLADTQYF

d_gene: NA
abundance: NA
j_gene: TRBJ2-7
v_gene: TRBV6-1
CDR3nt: TGTGCCAGCAGTGAAGCGGGGCAGGGGCCCTACGAGCAGTACTTC
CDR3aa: CASSEAGQGPYEQYF

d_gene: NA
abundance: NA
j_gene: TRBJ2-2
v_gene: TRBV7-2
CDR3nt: TGTGCCAGCAGCTTGGTGGGGGCCGACACCGGGGAGCTGTTTTTT
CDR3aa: CASSLVGADTGELFF

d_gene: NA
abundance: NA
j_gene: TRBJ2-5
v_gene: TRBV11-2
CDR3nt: TGTGCCAGCAGCTTAAGCGCGAACTGGGGCCAAGAGACCCAGTACTTC
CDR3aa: CASSLSANWGQETQYF

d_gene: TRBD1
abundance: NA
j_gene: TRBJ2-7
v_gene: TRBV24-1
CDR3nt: TGTGCCACCAGTGATTCGTCCAGGGGGTGGTCCTACGAGCAGTACTTC
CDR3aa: CATSDSSRGWSYEQYF

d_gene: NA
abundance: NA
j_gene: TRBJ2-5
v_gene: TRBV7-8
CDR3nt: TGTGCCAGCAGACGACAGGTTCAGGGGACCCAGTACTTC
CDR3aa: CASRRQVQGTQYF

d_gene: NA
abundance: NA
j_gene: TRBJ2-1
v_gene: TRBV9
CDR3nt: TGTGCCAGCAGCGTGAGCCAACGGAGCCCCAATGAGCAGTTCTTC
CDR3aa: CASSVSQRSPNEQFF

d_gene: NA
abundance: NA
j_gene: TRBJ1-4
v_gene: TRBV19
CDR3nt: TGTGCCAGTAGTAAGGGACAAGGAGATGAAAAACTGTTTTTT
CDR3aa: CASSKGQGDEKLFF

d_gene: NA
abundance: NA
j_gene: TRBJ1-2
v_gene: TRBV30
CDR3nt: TGTGCCTGGAGGTACAGGGTGGGTGGCTACACCTTC
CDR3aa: CAWRYRVGGYTF

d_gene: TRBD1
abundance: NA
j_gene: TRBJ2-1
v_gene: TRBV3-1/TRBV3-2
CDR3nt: TGTGCCAGCAGCCAAGACGGGGTAGAGGGCAGGGGGCAAGGTTCTATCAATGAGCAGTTCTTC
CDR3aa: CASSQDGVEGRGQGSINEQFF

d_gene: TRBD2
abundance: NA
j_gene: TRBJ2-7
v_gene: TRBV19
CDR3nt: TGTGCCAGTAGTATAGATCTGGGGCTAGCGGGAGAAGGCGAGCAGTACTTC
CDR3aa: CASSIDLGLAGEGEQYF

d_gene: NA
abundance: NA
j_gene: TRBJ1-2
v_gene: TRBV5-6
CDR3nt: TGTGCCAGCAGCTTGGTTGGGGTCGGGTATGGCTACACCTTC
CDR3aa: CASSLVGVGYGYTF

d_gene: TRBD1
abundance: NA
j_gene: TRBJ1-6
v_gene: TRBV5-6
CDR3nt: TGTGCCAGTTCGGGACAGGATAATTCACCCCTCCACTTT
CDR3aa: CASSGQDNSPLHF

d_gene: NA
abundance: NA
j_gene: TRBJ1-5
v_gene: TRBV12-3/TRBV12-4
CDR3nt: TGTGCCAGCAGTTACGGGGCCAAGCCCCAGCATTTT
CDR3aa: CASSYGAKPQHF

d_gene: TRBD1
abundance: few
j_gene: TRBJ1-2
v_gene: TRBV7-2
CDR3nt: TGTGCCAGCAGGCCGGGACAGGGGGCTATGGAAGGCTACACCTTC
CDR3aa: CASRPGQGAMEGYTF

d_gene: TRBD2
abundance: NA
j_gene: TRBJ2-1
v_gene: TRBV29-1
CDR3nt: TGCAGCGTCCTAAGGACTAGCGGGGGGTTCTACAATGAGCAGTTCTTC
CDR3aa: CSVLRTSGGFYNEQFF

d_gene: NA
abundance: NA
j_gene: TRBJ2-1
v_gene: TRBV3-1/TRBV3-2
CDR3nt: TGTGCCAGCAGCCAACGGGGTAGCGATGGGCGGTTCTTC
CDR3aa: CASSQRGSDGRFF

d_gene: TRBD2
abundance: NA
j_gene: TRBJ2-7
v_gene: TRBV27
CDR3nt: TGTGCCACCAGTCAAATAGCGGGGCCGTACGAGCAGTACTTC
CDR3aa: CATSQIAGPYEQYF

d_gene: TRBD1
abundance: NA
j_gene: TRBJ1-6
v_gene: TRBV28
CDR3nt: TGTGCCAGCAGCTTTGACAGGGAGATAGATTCCGTCTATAATTCACCCCTCCACTTT
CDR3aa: CASSFDREIDSVYNSPLHF

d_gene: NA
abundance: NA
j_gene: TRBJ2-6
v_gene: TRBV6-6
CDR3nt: TGTGCCAGCATTGTACAAGGGGCCAACGTCCTGACTTTC
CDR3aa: CASIVQGANVLTF

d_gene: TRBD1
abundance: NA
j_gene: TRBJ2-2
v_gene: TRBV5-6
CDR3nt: TGTGCCAGCAGCCAGATTGACAGGGGGCGCCCCGGGGAGCTGTTTTTT
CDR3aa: CASSQIDRGRPGELFF